This T cell receptor (beta chain) was recovered during a study of radiotherapy plus CTLA-4 blockade in lung cancer (dated by TCRdb to 2017 to 2018). Regarding the complete study: Among the enrolled patients, about 20% had an objective response, and 31% reached disease control.

The protocol used for the library was the immunoSEQ multiplex PCR assay. As stored in TCRdb, this immuneACCESS dataset retains in-frame rearrangements with V and J assigned. A fraction of the clones does not appear; measured against another copy, unresolved V genes explain less than half of the discrepancy, and the remainder lacks a known reason. The sample table records tens of thousands of clones; approximately 80% of these occur just once. In total, the top ten clones hold around 2.5% of the sample. In the case of this clone: The specificity of this receptor is unknown. Qualities for individual bases were not recorded, and no much larger clone is one base off.

The full study reports these points: Early dynamic changes in blood T cell clones, together with increased serum interferon-beta after radiation, were reported as the strongest predictors of response. After treatment with radiotherapy and ipilimumab, TCR clones that came from tumors expanded in the peripheral blood.

Focal radiation therapy combined with CTLA-4 blockade (ipilimumab) was tested in patients with chemo-refractory metastatic non-small-cell lung cancer. According to the germline V gene (reference sequence), CDR1 reads SEHNR and CDR2 reads FQNEAQ. From the cysteine up to the phenylalanine, the CDR3 has a length of 13 residues. Only CDR3 DNA remains: 39 bases, in frame from the first base. V drops 4 bases and J drops 0 bases, leaving 6 bases in between. Sequenced material: peripheral blood, taken from a patient treated with radiotherapy plus ipilimumab. The rearrangement combines TRBV7-9 with TRBJ1-1; the D gene cannot be named for sure. The TCR was taken from a human donor with non-small cell lung cancer whose response to radiotherapy plus ipilimumab could not be evaluated. The CDR3 has the sequence CASSSQMNTEAFF. The DNA sequence is given as TGTGCCAGCAGCTCCCAGATGAACACTGAAGCTTTCTTT.